The 20 T cell receptor beta chains below were found in one sample sequenced in a study of shared clonotypes between healthy human individuals. Only in-frame clones appear in the TCRdb table, and some are missing; sequencing was by immunoSEQ multiplex PCR. Among a few million clones listed, 80% to 95% were seen once. Input material: naive CD4+ T cells from PBMCs. Regarding subset: CD45RA+ positively selected. The receptors were sampled from a young man in good health. Some clones in this sample may be carry-over from other donors' samples.

The V gene is TRBV5-1, the J gene TRBJ1-3; 7 bases match TRBD1. CDR1 and CDR2 from the germline V gene are SGHRS and YFSETQ. The CDR3 is 14 residues long. J lost 0 bases, V lost 5 bases, and 2 bases had no gene match. The CDR3 loop is CASRTGSSGNTIYF. The DNA of the CDR3 is TGCGCCAGCAGGACAGGGAGCTCTGGAAACACCATATATTTT. Based on the CDR3 plus reference TRBV5-1 and TRBJ1-3, the full variable domain is KAGVTQTPRYLIKTRGQQVTLSCSPISGHRSVSWYQQTPGQGLQFLFEYFSETQRNKGNFPGRFSGRQFSNSRSEMNVSTLELGDSALYLCASRTGSSGNTIYFGEGSWLTVV.

The genes are TRBV15 and TRBJ1-4; tentative D call: TRBD1 (6 bases). CDR1 LNHNV and CDR2 YYDKDF come from the germline V gene (reference sequence). The CDR3 covers 16 residues. The V end was cut by 0 bases, the J end by 4 bases, with 12 bases between. CDR3: CATSRDGRGGNEKLFF. The CDR3 DNA reads TGTGCCACCAGCAGAGATGGAAGGGGGGGTAATGAAAAACTGTTTTTT.

The V gene is TRBV27, the J gene TRBJ1-4; D perhaps matches TRBD1 (5 bases). V was clipped by 3 bases and J by 3 bases, with 11 bases between them. The CDR3 consists of 15 residues. Per the germline V gene, CDR1 is MNHEY and CDR2 is SMNVEV (reference sequence). The CDR3 region has the DNA TGTGCCAGCAGTTTCCGGGGCGTGTCTAATGAAAAACTGTTTTTT. Protein sequence: CASSFRGVSNEKLFF.

The chain employs TRBV4-1 and TRBJ2-7; D is unclear. CDR1 is MGHRA and CDR2 is YSYEKL in the germline V gene. Trimming stripped 4 bases from V and 0 bases from J, with 13 bases between. This CDR3 is 15 amino acids long. CDR3 nucleotide sequence: TGCGCCAGCAGCCTCGCGTATCCGAGCTCCTACGAGCAGTACTTC. It codes for CASSLAYPSSYEQYF.

V and J are TRBV5-1 and TRBJ1-1, with a weak D call TRBD1 (6 bases). The CDR3 sequence is 14 residues long. Trimming took 4 bases from V and 3 from J, leaving 13 bases between them. CDR1 and CDR2 (germline): SGHRS, YFSETQ. CDR3 region: CASSREGVDTEAFF. For the CDR3, the DNA is TGCGCCAGCAGCAGGGAGGGGGTTGACACTGAAGCTTTCTTT.

The rearrangement joins TRBV19 to TRBJ1-1; weak D call: TRBD1 (6 bases). The germline V gene encodes CDR1 LNHDA and CDR2 SQIVND (reference sequence). The CDR3 extends over 20 amino acids. V lost 0 bases to trimming and J lost 0 bases, with 23 bases between them. CDR3 sequence (DNA): TGTGCCAGTAGTATAGATTTTCAAGTCCAGGGGTCGGGGATGAACACTGAAGCTTTCTTT. It codes for CASSIDFQVQGSGMNTEAFF.

The chain joins TRBV7-8 to TRBJ1-2; D is undetermined. This CDR3 is 12 amino acids long. CDR1 and CDR2 (germline): SGHVS, FQNEAQ. V dropped 1 base and J dropped 1 base, with 1 base sitting between them. CDR3 coding DNA: TGTGCCAGCAGCTTAGATAACTATGGCTACACCTTC. Its translation is CASSLDNYGYTF.

V is TRBV7-9 and J is TRBJ2-1, with 8 bases that match TRBD2. This CDR3 has 16 residues. Germline values: CDR1 SEHNR, CDR2 FQNEAQ (reference sequence). With V trimmed by 5 bases and J by 8 bases, 14 bases remained unmatched. The CDR3 loop is CASSPRGGRPWDEQFF. CDR3 nucleotides: TGTGCCAGCAGCCCCCGGGGGGGACGCCCCTGGGATGAGCAGTTCTTC.

With respect to this clone: Because the CDR3's place on the DNA is in doubt, the DNA is left out and the CDR3 is given as listed by TCRdb. Other DNA sequences in this sample translate to the same CDR3. The rearrangement joins TRBV2 to TRBJ2-5. Per germline, CDR1 SNHLY and CDR2 FYNNEI. Termini included, the CDR3 measures 11 amino acids. CDR3: CASILGETQYF.

V usage is TRBV7-2 and J usage is TRBJ2-1, with 13 bases aligning to TRBD2. Trimming removed 1 base from V and 12 bases from J; junction bases left unmatched: 9. The germline V gene encodes CDR1 SGHTA and CDR2 FQGNSA. The CDR3 spans 16 residues. CDR3 sequence reads: CASSLVGTSGTGGQFF. As DNA, the CDR3 is TGTGCCAGCAGCTTAGTTGGGACTAGCGGGACCGGTGGGCAGTTCTTC.

Notes on this clone: Within the sample, other DNA sequences also encode this same CDR3. V is TRBV5-1 and J is TRBJ2-6; D tentatively fits TRBD1 or TRBD2 (5 bases each). The CDR3 is made up of 15 amino acids. V was pared by 0 bases and J by 4 bases, with 8 bases between. Germline V CDR1 and CDR2: SGHRS, YFSETQ. The CDR3 loop reads CASSLGGTGANVLTF. In DNA, the CDR3 is TGCGCCAGCAGCTTGGGAGGGACCGGGGCCAACGTCCTGACTTTC.

Comments on this clone: Other DNA sequences in this sample translate to the same CDR3. The V call is TRBV5-1, the J call TRBJ2-3; TRBD1 or TRBD2 may be the D gene (5 bases each). CDR3 length: 16 residues. Germline V gene sequence: CDR1 SGHRS, CDR2 YFSETQ. Trimming pared 1 base from V and 3 bases from J, leaving 15 bases between. The CDR3 spells CASSLTGGYGTDTQYF. The CDR3 nucleotides are TGCGCCAGCAGCTTGACAGGAGGATATGGGACAGATACGCAGTATTTT. Filled out from reference TRBV5-1 and TRBJ2-3, the complete variable domain reads KAGVTQTPRYLIKTRGQQVTLSCSPISGHRSVSWYQQTPGQGLQFLFEYFSETQRNKGNFPGRFSGRQFSNSRSEMNVSTLELGDSALYLCASSLTGGYGTDTQYFGPGTRLTVL.

The chain combines TRBV11-2 with TRBJ2-7; D may correspond to TRBD1 or TRBD2 (5 bases each). In germline, CDR1 is SGHAT, CDR2 FQNNGV. V was clipped by 5 bases and J by 2 bases, with 16 bases between them. The CDR3 runs to 15 residues. In DNA form, the CDR3 reads TGTGCCAGCAGCCCGGGGACCTCCCGTACCTACGAGCAGTACTTC. Its translation is CASSPGTSRTYEQYF.

There are a few counts of this clone. This sample includes further DNA sequences coding for the same CDR3. The V and J genes are TRBV7-6 and TRBJ2-1; D is uncertain. Trimming took 2 bases from V and 0 from J, leaving 2 bases between them. The V gene's germline CDR1 is SGHVS and CDR2 FNYEAQ. The CDR3 spans 13 residues. CDR3 DNA sequence: TGTGCCAGCAGCTTAAGCTCCTACAATGAGCAGTTCTTC. Translated: CASSLSSYNEQFF.

The chain uses TRBV11-2 and TRBJ2-7, with D uncertain. This CDR3 is 15 amino acids long. V was trimmed by 3 bases and J by 6 bases, leaving 18 bases between them. The germline V gene encodes CDR1 SGHAT and CDR2 FQNNGV. The CDR3 bases are TGTGCCAGCAGCTTCGCTCCTACAACGTCCCTCGAGCAGTACTTC. The encoded protein is CASSFAPTTSLEQYF.

CDR3 sequence reads: CASRDYNEQFF. CDR3 coding DNA: TGTGCCAGTAGGGACTACAATGAGCAGTTCTTC. This chain links TRBV19 with TRBJ2-1; D is uncertain. The CDR3 covers 11 residues. Germline lookup yields CDR1 LNHDA and CDR2 SQIVND (reference sequence). V was clipped by 6 bases and J by 3 bases, with 3 bases between them. The complete variable domain, with remaining parts taken from reference TRBV19 and TRBJ2-1, reads DGGITQSPKYLFRKEGQNVTLSCEQNLNHDAMYWYRQDPGQGLRLIYYSQIVNDFQKGDIAEGYSVSREKKESFPLTVTSAQKNPTAFYLCASRDYNEQFFGPGTRLTVL.

The chain couples TRBV11-1 to TRBJ1-4; D gene unclear. Trimming shortened V by 5 bases and J by 7 bases, and 14 bases separated the two germline ends. Germline CDR1 reads SGHAT; CDR2 reads FQDESV (reference sequence). The CDR3 covers 14 residues. The chain's CDR3 is CASSIGRSSEKLFF. The CDR3 DNA reads TGTGCCAGCAGCATAGGACGGTCGAGTGAAAAACTGTTTTTT.

The table lists this clone with a count of one. The chain joins TRBV9 to TRBJ2-7, with 11 bases identical to TRBD2. Germline V CDR1 and CDR2: SGDLS, YYNGEE. V was pared by 3 bases and J by 6 bases, with 5 bases of the junction left unmatched. CDR3 length: 14 amino acids. The CDR3 DNA follows: TGTGCCAGCAGCGGGACTAGCGGGCAGGGCGAGCAGTACTTC. It is translated as CASSGTSGQGEQYF.

The genes are TRBV7-9 and TRBJ2-1; TRBD1 might be the D (5 bases). CDR1 and CDR2 (germline): SEHNR, FQNEAQ (reference sequence). CDR3 length equals 15 residues. Trimming stripped 5 bases from V and 4 bases from J, with 15 bases between. In DNA, the CDR3 is TGTGCCAGCAGCCGCGCAGGGAACGTATACAATGAGCAGTTCTTC. Residues: CASSRAGNVYNEQFF.

This clone was detected only once. The rearrangement joins TRBV7-9 to TRBJ1-2; the D is unclear. The CDR3 loop spans 14 amino acids. V shed 2 bases and J shed 7 bases, with 14 bases lying between them. Germline V gene sequence: CDR1 SEHNR, CDR2 FQNEAQ (reference sequence). CDR3: CASSLTIDRGGYTF. Here the CDR3 DNA reads TGTGCCAGCAGCTTAACTATCGACCGAGGTGGCTACACCTTC.